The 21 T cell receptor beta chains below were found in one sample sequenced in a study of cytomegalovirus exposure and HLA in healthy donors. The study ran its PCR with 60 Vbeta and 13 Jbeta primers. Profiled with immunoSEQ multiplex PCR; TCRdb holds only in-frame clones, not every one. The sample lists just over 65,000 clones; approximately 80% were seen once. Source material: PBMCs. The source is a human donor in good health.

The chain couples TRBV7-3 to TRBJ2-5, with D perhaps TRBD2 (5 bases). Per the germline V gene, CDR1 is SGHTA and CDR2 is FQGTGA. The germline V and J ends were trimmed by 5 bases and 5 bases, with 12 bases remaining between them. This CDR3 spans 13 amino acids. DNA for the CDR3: TGTGCCAGCAGCCTCCAAAGGGAGGAGACCCAGTACTTC. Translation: CASSLQREETQYF.

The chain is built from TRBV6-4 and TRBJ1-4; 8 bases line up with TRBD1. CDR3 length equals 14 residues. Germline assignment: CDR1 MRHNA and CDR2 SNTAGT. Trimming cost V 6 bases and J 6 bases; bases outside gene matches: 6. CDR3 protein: CASRSGGAYEKLFF. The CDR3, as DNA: TGTGCCAGCAGGTCAGGGGGCGCATATGAAAAACTGTTTTTT.

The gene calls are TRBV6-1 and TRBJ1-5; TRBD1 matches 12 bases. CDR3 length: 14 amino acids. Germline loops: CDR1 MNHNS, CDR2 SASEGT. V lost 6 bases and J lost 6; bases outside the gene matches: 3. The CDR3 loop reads CASSGTGGVQPQHF. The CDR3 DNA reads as TGTGCCAGCAGCGGGACAGGGGGCGTTCAGCCCCAGCATTTT.

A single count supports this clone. The CDR3, as DNA: TGTGCCAGCAGCTCCCTACCACAGGGTAATGAGCAGTTCTTC. Its protein is CASSSLPQGNEQFF. The genes are TRBV7-2 and TRBJ2-1; tentatively, D is TRBD1 (6 bases). The CDR3 runs to 14 residues. Germline V gene data show CDR1 as SGHTA and CDR2 as FQGNSA. Trimming took off 4 bases at V and 7 bases at J, with 14 bases between the two ends.

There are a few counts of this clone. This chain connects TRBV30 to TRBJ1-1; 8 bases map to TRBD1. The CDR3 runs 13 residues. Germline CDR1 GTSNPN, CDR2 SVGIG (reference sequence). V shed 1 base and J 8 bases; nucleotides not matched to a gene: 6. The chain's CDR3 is CAWSALRDREAFF. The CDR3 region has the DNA TGTGCCTGGAGTGCCTTGAGGGACAGGGAAGCTTTCTTT.

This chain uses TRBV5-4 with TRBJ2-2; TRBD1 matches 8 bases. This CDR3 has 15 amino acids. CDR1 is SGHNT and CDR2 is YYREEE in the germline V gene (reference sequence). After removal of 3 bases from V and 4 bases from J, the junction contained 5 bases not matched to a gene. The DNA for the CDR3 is TGTGCCAGCAGCTCCGGACAGGGTATCACCGGGGAGCTGTTTTTT. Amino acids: CASSSGQGITGELFF.

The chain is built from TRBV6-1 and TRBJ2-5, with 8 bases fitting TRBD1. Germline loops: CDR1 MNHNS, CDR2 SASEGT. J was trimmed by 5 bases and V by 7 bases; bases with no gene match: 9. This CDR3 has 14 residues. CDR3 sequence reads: CASTQQGVLETQYF. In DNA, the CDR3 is TGTGCCAGCACCCAACAGGGGGTGCTGGAGACCCAGTACTTC.

CDR3 coding DNA: TGTGCCACCAGCAGGGATGGGACAGTGGGCCAAGAGACCCAGTACTTC. This translates into CATSRDGTVGQETQYF. J is TRBJ2-5 and V is TRBV15, with 7 positions matching TRBD1. The J segment lost 1 base and the V segment lost 3 bases, leaving 8 bases of the junction unmatched. Germline V gives CDR1 LNHNV, CDR2 YYDKDF (reference sequence). The CDR3 extends over 16 amino acids.

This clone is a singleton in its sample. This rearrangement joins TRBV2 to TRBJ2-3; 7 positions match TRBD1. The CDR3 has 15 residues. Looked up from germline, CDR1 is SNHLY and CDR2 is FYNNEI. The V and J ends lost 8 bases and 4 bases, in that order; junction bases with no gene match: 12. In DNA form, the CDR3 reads TGTGCCAGCTTGCTTGACAGGGCGAACGCAGATACGCAGTATTTT. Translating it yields CASLLDRANADTQYF.

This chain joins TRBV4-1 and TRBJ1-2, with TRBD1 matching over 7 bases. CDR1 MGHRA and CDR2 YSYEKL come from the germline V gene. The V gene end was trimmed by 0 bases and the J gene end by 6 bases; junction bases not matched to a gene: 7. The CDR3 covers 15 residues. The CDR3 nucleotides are TGCGCCAGCAGCCAAGATTCAGGGGGTTTTAATGGCTACACCTTC. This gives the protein CASSQDSGGFNGYTF.

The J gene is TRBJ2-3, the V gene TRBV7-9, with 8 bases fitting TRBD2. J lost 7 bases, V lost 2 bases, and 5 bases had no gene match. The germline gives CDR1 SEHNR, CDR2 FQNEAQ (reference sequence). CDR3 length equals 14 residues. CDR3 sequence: CASSLQAGANTQYF. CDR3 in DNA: TGTGCCAGCAGCTTACAAGCGGGGGCTAATACGCAGTATTTT. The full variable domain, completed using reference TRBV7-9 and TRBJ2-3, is DTGVSQNPRHKITKRGQNVTFRCDPISEHNRLYWYRQTLGQGPEFLTYFQNEAQLEKSRLLSDRFSAERPKGSFSTLEIQRTEQGDSAMYLCASSLQAGANTQYFGPGTRLTVL.

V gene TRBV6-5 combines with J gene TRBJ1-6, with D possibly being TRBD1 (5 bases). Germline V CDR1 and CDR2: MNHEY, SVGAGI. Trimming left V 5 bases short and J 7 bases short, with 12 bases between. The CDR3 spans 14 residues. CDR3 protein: CASSQGAENSPLHF. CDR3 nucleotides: TGTGCCAGCAGTCAAGGGGCCGAAAATTCACCCCTCCACTTT.

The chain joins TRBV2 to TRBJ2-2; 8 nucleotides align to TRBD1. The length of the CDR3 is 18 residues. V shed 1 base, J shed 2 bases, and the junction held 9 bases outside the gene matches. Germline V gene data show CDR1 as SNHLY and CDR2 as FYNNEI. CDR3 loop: CASSEDSGGQDNTGELFF. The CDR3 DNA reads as TGTGCCAGCAGTGAAGATTCAGGGGGCCAGGATAACACCGGGGAGCTGTTTTTT.

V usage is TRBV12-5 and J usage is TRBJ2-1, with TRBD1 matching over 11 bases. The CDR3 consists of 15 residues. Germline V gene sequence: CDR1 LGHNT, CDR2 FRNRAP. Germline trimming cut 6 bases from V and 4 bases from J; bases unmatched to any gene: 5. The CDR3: CASGGGTGGYNEQFF. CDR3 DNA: TGTGCTAGTGGGGGAGGGACAGGGGGTTACAATGAGCAGTTCTTC.

The CDR3 DNA reads as TGTGCCAGCAGGCGGGACTCCTCCCCTTTGGCTGAAGCTTTCTTT. It is translated as CASRRDSSPLAEAFF. This chain joins TRBV7-2 and TRBJ1-1; maybe TRBD1 (5 bases). This CDR3 contains 15 residues. From germline, CDR1 is SGHTA and CDR2 FQGNSA. V lost 6 bases and J lost 6, with 20 bases in between.

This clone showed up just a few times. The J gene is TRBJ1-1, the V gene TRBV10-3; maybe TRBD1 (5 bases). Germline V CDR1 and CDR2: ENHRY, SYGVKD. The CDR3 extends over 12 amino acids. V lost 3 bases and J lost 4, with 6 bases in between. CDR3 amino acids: CAISDGGTEAFF. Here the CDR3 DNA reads TGTGCCATCAGTGACGGGGGCACTGAAGCTTTCTTT.

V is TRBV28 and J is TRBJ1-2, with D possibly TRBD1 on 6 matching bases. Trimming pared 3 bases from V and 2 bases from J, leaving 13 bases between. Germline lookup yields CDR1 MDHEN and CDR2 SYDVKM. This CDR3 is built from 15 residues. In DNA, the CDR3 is TGTGCCAGCAGTTTTCCCCCGGGACACAACTATGGCTACACCTTC. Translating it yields CASSFPPGHNYGYTF.

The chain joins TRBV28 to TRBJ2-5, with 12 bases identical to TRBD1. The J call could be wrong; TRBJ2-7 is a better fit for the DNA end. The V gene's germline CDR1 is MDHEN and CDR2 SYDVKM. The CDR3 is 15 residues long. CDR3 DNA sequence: TGTGCCAGCAGGGAGGGGGGACAGGGGGCTTACGAGCAGTACTTC. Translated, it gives CASREGGQGAYEQYF.

The CDR3 coding sequence is TGCGCCAGCAGCCAAGATTCGGCAGGTTTTGAAAAACTGTTTTTT. Translated, it gives CASSQDSAGFEKLFF. The chain is built from TRBV4-3 and TRBJ1-4, with D hard to call. The V and J ends lost 0 bases and 7 bases respectively, with 12 bases between them. CDR1 and CDR2 from the germline V gene are LGHNA and YSLEER. The CDR3 runs 15 residues.

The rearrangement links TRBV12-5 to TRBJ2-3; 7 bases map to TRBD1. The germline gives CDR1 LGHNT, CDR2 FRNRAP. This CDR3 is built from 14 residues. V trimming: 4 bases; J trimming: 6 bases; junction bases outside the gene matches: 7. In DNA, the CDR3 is TGTGCTAGTGGTTACGACAGGGTATTGGATACGCAGTATTTT. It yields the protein CASGYDRVLDTQYF.

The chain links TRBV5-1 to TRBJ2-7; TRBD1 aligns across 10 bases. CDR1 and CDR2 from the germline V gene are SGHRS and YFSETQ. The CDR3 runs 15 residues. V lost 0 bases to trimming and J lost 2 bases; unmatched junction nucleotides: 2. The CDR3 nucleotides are TGCGCCAGCAGCTTGGTAGGGACAGGGGCCTACGAGCAGTACTTC. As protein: CASSLVGTGAYEQYF.